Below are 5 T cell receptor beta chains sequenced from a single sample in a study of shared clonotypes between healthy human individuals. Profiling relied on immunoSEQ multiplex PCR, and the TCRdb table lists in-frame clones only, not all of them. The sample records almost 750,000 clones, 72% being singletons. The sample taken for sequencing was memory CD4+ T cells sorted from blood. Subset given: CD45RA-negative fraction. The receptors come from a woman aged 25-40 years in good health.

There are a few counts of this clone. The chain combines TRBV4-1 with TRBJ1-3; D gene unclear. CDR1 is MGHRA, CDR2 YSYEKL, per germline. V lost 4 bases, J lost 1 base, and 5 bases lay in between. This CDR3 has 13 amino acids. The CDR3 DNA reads TGCGCCAGCAGCCCGCTTTCTGGAAACACCATATATTTT. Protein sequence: CASSPLSGNTIYF.

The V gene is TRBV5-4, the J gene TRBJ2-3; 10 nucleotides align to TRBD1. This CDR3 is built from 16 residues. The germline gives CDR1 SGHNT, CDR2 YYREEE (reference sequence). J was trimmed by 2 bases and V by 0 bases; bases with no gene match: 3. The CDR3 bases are TGTGCCAGCAGCTTGGAGGACAGGGGGATCACAGATACGCAGTATTTT. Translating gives CASSLEDRGITDTQYF.

CDR3 DNA sequence: TGTGCCAGCATTTACGGCCTGAACACTGAAGCTTTCTTT. Its translation: CASIYGLNTEAFF. The V and J genes are TRBV28 and TRBJ1-1; D gene uncertain. Germline V lookup: CDR1 MDHEN, CDR2 SYDVKM. The length of the CDR3 is 13 residues. The V and J ends lost 7 bases and 0 bases respectively, with 9 bases between them.

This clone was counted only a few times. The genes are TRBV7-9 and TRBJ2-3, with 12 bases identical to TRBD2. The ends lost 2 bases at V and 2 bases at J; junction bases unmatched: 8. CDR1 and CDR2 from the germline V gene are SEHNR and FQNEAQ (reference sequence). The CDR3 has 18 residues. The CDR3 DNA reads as TGTGCCAGCAGCTTACCCTTCCGACTAGCGGGGGTCACAGATACGCAGTATTTT. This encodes CASSLPFRLAGVTDTQYF.

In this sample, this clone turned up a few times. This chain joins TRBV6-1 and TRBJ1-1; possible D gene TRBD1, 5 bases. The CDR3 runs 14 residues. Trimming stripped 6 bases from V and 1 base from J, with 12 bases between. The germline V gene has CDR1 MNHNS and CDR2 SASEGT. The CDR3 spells CASSADSSNTEAFF. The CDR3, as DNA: TGTGCCAGCAGCGCTGACAGTTCGAACACTGAAGCTTTCTTT.